A selection of T cell receptor beta chains follows, all from one sample in a study of shared clonotypes between healthy human individuals. Clones were sequenced by immunoSEQ multiplex PCR, and TCRdb holds only the in-frame ones, with some missing. The sample consists of some 630,000 clones, around 96% of them appearing once. Sequences were obtained from naive CD8+ T cells sorted from blood. These receptor sequences come from a woman in her 30s in good health. The CDR3 runs from the conserved cysteine through the conserved F or W. The D gene is left open where the match is weak. For some rows the clone size is stated as once, few or many, or as a class when expanded; others skip it.

v_call	j_call	d_call	clone_size	cdr3_aa	cdr3_nt
TRBV14	TRBJ2-7	NA	NA	CASSQERGGTNEQYF	TGTGCCAGCAGCCAAGAAAGGGGGGGGACTAACGAGCAGTACTTC
TRBV27	TRBJ2-1	TRBD2	once	CASSKGLAGIHEQFF	TGTGCCAGCAGTAAGGGACTAGCGGGAATCCATGAGCAGTTCTTC
TRBV27	TRBJ2-7	NA	NA	CATRENYLVSYEQYF	TGTGCCACTCGCGAGAATTACCTTGTCTCCTACGAGCAGTACTTC
TRBV13	TRBJ2-7	TRBD2	NA	CASSSRTSYEQYF	TGTGCCAGCAGCTCAAGGACTAGCTACGAGCAGTACTTC
TRBV27	TRBJ2-7	TRBD1	NA	CASWTGSEQYF	TGTGCCAGCTGGACAGGGTCCGAGCAGTACTTC
TRBV19	TRBJ2-5	TRBD1	NA	CASSMGQMEETQYF	TGTGCCAGTAGTATGGGACAGATGGAAGAGACCCAGTACTTC
TRBV27	TRBJ2-7	NA	NA	CASSLEGVGEQYF	TGTGCCAGCAGTTTAGAGGGGGTAGGCGAGCAGTACTTC
TRBV29-1	TRBJ1-1	TRBD1	NA	CSVEDRLNTEAFF	TGCAGCGTTGAGGACAGGCTTAACACTGAAGCTTTCTTT
TRBV7-9	TRBJ1-3	NA	NA	CASSSNSGALFGNTIYF	TGTGCCAGCAGTTCCAATTCCGGGGCCCTCTTTGGAAACACCATATATTTT
TRBV10-3	TRBJ1-2	NA	NA	CAISESMGKGLYGYTF	TGTGCCATCAGTGAGTCGATGGGGAAGGGACTCTATGGCTACACCTTC
TRBV14	TRBJ2-5	NA	NA	CASSQDLARSQETQYF	TGTGCCAGCAGCCAAGATCTGGCGCGAAGCCAAGAGACCCAGTACTTC
TRBV2	TRBJ1-1	NA	NA	CASIGVNTEAFF	TGTGCCAGCATCGGGGTAAACACTGAAGCTTTCTTT
TRBV7-9	TRBJ2-7	TRBD2	NA	CASITGPATGTTFTYEQYF	TGTGCCAGCATCACCGGCCCGGCAACCGGGACTACCTTCACCTACGAGCAGTACTTC
TRBV9	TRBJ2-7	NA	NA	CASSVSPYEQYF	TGTGCCAGCAGCGTGTCGCCTTACGAGCAGTACTTC
TRBV28	TRBJ2-5	TRBD2	NA	CASTQREGVQETQYF	TGTGCCAGCACCCAGCGGGAGGGGGTGCAAGAGACCCAGTACTTC
TRBV27	TRBJ2-7	TRBD1	NA	CASSLEGTGFNEQYF	TGTGCCAGCAGTTTAGAGGGGACAGGGTTCAACGAGCAGTACTTC
TRBV19	TRBJ1-4	NA	NA	CASSIDLQVREKLFF	TGTGCCAGTAGTATAGATCTACAGGTTCGGGAAAAACTGTTTTTT
TRBV28	TRBJ2-7	NA	NA	CASSLSDSPYEQYF	TGTGCCAGCAGTTTATCTGACTCTCCCTACGAGCAGTACTTC
TRBV15	TRBJ1-4	TRBD1	NA	CATSATGGTNEKLFF	TGTGCCACCAGCGCTACAGGGGGCACTAATGAAAAACTGTTTTTT
TRBV5-1	TRBJ1-4	NA	NA	CASSLAGAGAGEKLFF	TGCGCCAGCAGCTTGGCAGGGGCAGGAGCAGGAGAAAAACTGTTTTTT
TRBV29-1	TRBJ2-7	NA	NA	CSVVVQTYEQYF	TGCAGCGTTGTGGTACAGACCTACGAGCAGTACTTC
TRBV15	TRBJ2-1	NA	NA	CATNRGSYNEQFF	TGTGCCACCAATCGAGGGTCCTACAATGAGCAGTTCTTC
TRBV29-1	TRBJ2-2	TRBD1	NA	CSVATGSGELFF	TGCAGCGTTGCGACAGGGTCCGGGGAGCTGTTTTTT
TRBV28	TRBJ2-7	TRBD1	once	CASRWDRAGEQYF	TGTGCCAGCAGATGGGACAGGGCCGGGGAGCAGTACTTC
TRBV28	TRBJ1-1	NA	few	CASSLRGGEAFF	TGTGCCAGCAGCCTGCGCGGGGGCGAAGCTTTCTTT